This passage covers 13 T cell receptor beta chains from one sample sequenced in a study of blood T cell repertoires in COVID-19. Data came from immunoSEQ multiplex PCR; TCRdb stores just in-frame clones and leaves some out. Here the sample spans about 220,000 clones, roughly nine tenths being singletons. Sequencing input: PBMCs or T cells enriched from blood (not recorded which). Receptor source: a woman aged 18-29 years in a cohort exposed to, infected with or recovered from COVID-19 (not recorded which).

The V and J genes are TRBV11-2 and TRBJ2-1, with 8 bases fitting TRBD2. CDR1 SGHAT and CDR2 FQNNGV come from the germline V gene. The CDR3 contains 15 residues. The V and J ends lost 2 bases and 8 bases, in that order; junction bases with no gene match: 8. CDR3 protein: CASSLNLSSGDEQFF. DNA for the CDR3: TGTGCCAGCAGCTTAAATCTGAGTAGCGGGGATGAGCAGTTCTTC.

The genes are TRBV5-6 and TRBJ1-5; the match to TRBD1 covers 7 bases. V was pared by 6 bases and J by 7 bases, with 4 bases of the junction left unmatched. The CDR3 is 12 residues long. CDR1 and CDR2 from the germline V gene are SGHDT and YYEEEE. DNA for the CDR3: TGTGCCAGCACCAGGGGGGAACAGCCCCAGCATTTT. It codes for CASTRGEQPQHF.

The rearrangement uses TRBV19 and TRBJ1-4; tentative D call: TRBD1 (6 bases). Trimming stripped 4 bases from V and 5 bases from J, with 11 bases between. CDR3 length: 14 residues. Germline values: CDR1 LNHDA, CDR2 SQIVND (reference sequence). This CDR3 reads CASSNQGSNEKLFF. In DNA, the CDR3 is TGTGCCAGTAGTAATCAGGGGTCGAATGAAAAACTGTTTTTT.

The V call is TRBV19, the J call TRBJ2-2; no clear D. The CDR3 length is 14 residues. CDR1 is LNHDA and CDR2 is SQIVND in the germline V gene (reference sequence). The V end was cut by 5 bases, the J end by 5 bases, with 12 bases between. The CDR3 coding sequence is TGTGCCAGTAGTTCGGCAGGCTGGACCGGGGAGCTGTTTTTT. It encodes CASSSAGWTGELFF.

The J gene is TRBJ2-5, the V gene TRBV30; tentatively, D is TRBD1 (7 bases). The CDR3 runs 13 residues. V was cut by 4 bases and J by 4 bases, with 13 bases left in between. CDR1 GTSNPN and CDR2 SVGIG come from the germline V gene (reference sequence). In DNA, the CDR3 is TGTGCCTGGAATCCAGGGGGGTTAGAGACCCAGTACTTC. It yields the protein CAWNPGGLETQYF. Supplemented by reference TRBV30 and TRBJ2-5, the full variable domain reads SQTIHQWPATLVQPVGSPLSLECTVEGTSNPNLYWYRQAAGRGLQLLFYSVGIGQISSEVPQNLSASRPQDRQFILSSKKLLLSDSGFYLCAWNPGGLETQYFGPGTRLLVL.

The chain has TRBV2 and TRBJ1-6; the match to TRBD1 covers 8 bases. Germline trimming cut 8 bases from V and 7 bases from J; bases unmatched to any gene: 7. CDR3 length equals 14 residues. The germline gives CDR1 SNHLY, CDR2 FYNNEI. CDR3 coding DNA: TGTGCCAGCGGCCGGGACAGGAGAAATTCACCCCTCCACTTT. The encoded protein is CASGRDRRNSPLHF.

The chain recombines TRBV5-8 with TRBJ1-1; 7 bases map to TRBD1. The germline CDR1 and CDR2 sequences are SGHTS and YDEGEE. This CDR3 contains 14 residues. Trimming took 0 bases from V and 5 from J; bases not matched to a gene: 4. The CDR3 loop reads CASSLGQGWTEAFF. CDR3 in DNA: TGTGCCAGCAGCTTGGGACAGGGATGGACTGAAGCTTTCTTT.

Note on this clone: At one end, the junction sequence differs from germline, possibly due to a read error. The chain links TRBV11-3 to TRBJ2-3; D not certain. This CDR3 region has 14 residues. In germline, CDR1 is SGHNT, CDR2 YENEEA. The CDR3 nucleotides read TGTGCCAGCAGCCTAGATACAGGCACAGATACGCAGTATTTT. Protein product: CASSLDTGTDTQYF.

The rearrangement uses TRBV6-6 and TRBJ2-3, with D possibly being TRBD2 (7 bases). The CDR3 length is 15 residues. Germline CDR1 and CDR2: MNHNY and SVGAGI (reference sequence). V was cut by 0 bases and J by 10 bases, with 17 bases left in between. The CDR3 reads CASSYSPEGGGAQYF. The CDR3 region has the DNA TGTGCCAGCAGTTACTCACCGGAGGGAGGGGGAGCGCAGTATTTT.

CDR3 in DNA: TGTGCCAGCAGCTCCGCAGGGAGGGTGGGAAACACCATATATTTT. This gives the protein CASSSAGRVGNTIYF. V usage is TRBV11-2 and J usage is TRBJ1-3; D may be TRBD1 (5 bases). Germline V gives CDR1 SGHAT, CDR2 FQNNGV. Trimming pared 4 bases from V and 4 bases from J, leaving 14 bases between. The CDR3 consists of 15 residues.

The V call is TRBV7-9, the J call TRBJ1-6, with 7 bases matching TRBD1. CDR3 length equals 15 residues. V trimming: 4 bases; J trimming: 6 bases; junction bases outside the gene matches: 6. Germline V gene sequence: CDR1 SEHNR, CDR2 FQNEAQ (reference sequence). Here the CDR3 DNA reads TGTGCCAGCAGCTCGCACAGGGGTGGTAATTCACCCCTCCACTTT. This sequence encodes CASSSHRGGNSPLHF.

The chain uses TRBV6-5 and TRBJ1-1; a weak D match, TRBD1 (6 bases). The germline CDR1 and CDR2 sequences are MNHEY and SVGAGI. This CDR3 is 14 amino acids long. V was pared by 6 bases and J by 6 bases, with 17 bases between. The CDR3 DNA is TGTGCCAGCAGCCGAGGACAGCCGGGCTCTGAAGCTTTCTTT. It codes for CASSRGQPGSEAFF.

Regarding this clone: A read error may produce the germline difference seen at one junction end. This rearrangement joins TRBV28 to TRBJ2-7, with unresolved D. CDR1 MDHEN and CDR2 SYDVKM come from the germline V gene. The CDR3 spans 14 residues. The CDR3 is CASSPPTPSSEQYF. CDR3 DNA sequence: TGTGCCAGCAGTCCCCCGACACCATCCTCCGAGCAGTACTTC.